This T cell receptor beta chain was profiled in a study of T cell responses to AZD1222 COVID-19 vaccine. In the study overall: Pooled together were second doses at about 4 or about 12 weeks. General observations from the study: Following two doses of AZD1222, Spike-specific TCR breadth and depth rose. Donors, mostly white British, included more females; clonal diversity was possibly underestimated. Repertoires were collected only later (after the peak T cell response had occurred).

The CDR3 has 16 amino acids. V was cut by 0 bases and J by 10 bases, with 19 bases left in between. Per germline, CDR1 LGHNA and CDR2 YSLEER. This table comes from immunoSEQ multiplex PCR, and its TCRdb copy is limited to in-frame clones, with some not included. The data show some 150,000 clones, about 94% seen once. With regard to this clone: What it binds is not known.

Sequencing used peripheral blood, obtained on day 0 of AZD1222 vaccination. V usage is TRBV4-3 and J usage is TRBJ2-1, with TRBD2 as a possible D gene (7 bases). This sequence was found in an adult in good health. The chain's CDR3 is CASSQDTAGAGMEQFF. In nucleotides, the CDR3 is TGCGCCAGCAGCCAAGATACGGCGGGGGCGGGCATGGAGCAGTTCTTC.